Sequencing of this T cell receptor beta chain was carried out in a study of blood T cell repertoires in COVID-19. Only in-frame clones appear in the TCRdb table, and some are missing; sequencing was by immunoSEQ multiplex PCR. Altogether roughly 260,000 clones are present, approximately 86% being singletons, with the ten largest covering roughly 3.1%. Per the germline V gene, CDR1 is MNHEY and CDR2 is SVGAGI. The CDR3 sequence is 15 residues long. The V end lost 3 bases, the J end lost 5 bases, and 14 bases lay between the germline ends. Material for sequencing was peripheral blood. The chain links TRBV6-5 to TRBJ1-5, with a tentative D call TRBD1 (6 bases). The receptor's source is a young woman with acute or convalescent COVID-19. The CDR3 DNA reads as TGTGCCAGCAGTTATAACGGACAGCTGGATCAGCCCCAGCATTTT. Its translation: CASSYNGQLDQPQHF.